This T cell receptor beta chain comes out of a study of T cell changes during pregnancy in multiple sclerosis. Assay: immunoSEQ multiplex PCR; the TCRdb copy retains only in-frame clones and omits some. The table shows some 76,000 clones, with nearly 95% occurring only once. V gave up 6 bases and J gave up 1 base, with 15 bases separating them. CDR3 length: 15 residues. Germline V lookup: CDR1 SGHTA, CDR2 FQGNSA. The V gene is TRBV7-2, the J gene TRBJ1-1, with D tentatively TRBD1 (6 bases). This TCR came from a female donor with multiple sclerosis, enrolled in a pregnancy study. The sample here was CD4+ T cells from peripheral blood mononuclear cells, taken after pregnancy. The CDR3 nucleotides are TGTGCCAGCAGACCGGGGGGCGGGGGGAACACTGAAGCTTTCTTT. Translation gives CASRPGGGGNTEAFF.